This TCR beta chain was identified during a study of T-cell memory formation after mild COVID-19. Study observations and caveats: Cross-reactive memory seemingly joined, as some responding clones were found in pre-infection memory. Day 15 to 85 contractors were CD4/CD8 balanced; later expanders leaned CD4+.

Germline trimming cut 5 bases from V and 4 bases from J; bases unmatched to any gene: 12. The CDR3 has 15 amino acids. Germline V gene sequence: CDR1 DFQATT, CDR2 SNEGSKA (reference sequence). TCRdb re-derived calls from the 5' RACE reads in MiXCR, one entry per CDR3 protein. The sample lists about 320,000 distinct CDR3 sequences, roughly 13% occurring once. In regard to this clonotype: The antigen is undetermined.

Sequencing was done on a sample of PBMCs or a T cell subset sorted from them (not recorded which). The chain combines TRBV20-1 with TRBJ2-3; 7 bases agree with TRBD2. The origin of this receptor is a man between 18 and 29 years old who had mild COVID-19 (a few samples of this study predate the infection). Cell type and time point are not known. CDR3 in DNA: TGCAGTGCTCTGAGGGCAGCGGGGTATCCAGATACGCAGTATTTT. Translating it yields CSALRAAGYPDTQYF.